This T cell receptor beta chain stems from a study of T cells in Graves' hyperthyroidism and ophthalmopathy. V lost 10 bases and J 9 bases, leaving 18 bases between the germline ends. Looked up from germline, CDR1 is SNHLY and CDR2 is FYNNEI. This CDR3 has 12 residues. The CDR3 regions of TCR beta were amplified from RNA transcripts. HTBI primers drove first-round RT-PCR of the TCR CDR3. From the multiplex PCR reads, TCRdb called clonotypes with MiXCR, one entry per CDR3 protein. The sample includes roughly 300,000 distinct CDR3 sequences, 21% of them seen just once. The chain joins TRBV2 to TRBJ1-1; D uncertain. The sample was blood. The receptor was derived from a woman between 50 and 59 years old with Graves' hyperthyroidism. The chain's CDR3 is CATRLTVSQAFF. The CDR3 DNA follows: TGTGCCACACGTCTTACAGTTTCCCAAGCTTTCTTT. The full variable domain, completed using reference TRBV2 and TRBJ1-1, is EPEVTQTPSHQVTQMGQEVILRCVPISNHLYFYWYRQILGQKVEFLVSFYNNEISEKSEIFDDQFSVERPDGSNFTLKIRSTKLEDSAMYFCATRLTVSQAFFGQGTRLTVV.